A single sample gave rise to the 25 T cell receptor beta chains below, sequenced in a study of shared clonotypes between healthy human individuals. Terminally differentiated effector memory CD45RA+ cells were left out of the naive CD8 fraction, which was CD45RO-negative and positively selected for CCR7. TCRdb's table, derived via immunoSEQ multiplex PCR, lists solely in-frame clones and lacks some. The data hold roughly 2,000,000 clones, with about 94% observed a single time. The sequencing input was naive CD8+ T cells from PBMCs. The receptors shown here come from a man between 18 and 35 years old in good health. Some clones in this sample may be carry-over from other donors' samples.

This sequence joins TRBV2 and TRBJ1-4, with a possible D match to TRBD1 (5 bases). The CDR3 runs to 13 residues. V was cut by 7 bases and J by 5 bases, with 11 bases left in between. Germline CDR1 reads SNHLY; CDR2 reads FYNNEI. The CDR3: CASMPDTNEKLFF. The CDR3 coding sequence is TGTGCCAGCATGCCGGACACGAATGAAAAACTGTTTTTT.

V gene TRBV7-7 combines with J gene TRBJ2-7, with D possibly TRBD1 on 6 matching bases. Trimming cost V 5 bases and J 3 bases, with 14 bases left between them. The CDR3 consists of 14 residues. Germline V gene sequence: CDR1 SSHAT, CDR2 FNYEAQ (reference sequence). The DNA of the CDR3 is TGTGCCAGCAGCCGCGGCCAAGGGGGCTACGAGCAGTACTTC. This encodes CASSRGQGGYEQYF. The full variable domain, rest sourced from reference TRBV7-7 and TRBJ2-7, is GAGVSQSPRYKVTKRGQDVTLRCDPISSHATLYWYQQALGQGPEFLTYFNYEAQPDKSGLPSDRFSAERPEGSISTLTIQRTEQRDSAMYRCASSRGQGGYEQYFGPGTRLTVT.

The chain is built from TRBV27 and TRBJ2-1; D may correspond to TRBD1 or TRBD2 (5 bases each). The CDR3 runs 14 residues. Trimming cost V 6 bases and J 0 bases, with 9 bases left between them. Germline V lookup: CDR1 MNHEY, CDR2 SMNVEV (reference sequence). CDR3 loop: CASSGASSYNEQFF. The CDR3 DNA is TGTGCCAGCAGCGGGGCTAGCTCCTACAATGAGCAGTTCTTC.

The CDR3 sequence is CASRTRVLAGDNEQFF. CDR3 nucleotides: TGTGCCAGTAGAACTCGGGTACTAGCGGGAGACAATGAGCAGTTCTTC. V is TRBV19 and J is TRBJ2-1; the match to TRBD2 covers 11 bases. Germline CDR1 and CDR2: LNHDA and SQIVND (reference sequence). CDR3 length: 16 residues. Trimming removed 6 bases from V and 5 bases from J; junction bases left unmatched: 9.

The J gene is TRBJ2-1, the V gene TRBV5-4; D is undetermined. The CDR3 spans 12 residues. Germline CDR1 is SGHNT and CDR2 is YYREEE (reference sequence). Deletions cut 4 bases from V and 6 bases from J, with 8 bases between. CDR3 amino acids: CASSLTINEQFF. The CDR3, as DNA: TGTGCCAGCAGCCTAACTATCAATGAGCAGTTCTTC.

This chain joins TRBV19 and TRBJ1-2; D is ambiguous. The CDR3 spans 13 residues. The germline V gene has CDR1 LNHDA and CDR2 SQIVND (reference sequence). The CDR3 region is CALGPGGDYGYTF. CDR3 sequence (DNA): TGTGCTCTCGGCCCCGGTGGGGACTATGGCTACACCTTC.

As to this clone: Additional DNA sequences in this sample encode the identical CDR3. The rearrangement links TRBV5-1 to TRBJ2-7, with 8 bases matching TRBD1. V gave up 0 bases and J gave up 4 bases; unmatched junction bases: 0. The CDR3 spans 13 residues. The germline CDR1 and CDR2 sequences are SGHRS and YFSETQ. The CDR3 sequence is CASSLGDRYEQYF. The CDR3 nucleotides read TGCGCCAGCAGCTTGGGGGACAGGTACGAGCAGTACTTC. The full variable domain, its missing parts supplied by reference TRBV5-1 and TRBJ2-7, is KAGVTQTPRYLIKTRGQQVTLSCSPISGHRSVSWYQQTPGQGLQFLFEYFSETQRNKGNFPGRFSGRQFSNSRSEMNVSTLELGDSALYLCASSLGDRYEQYFGPGTRLTVT.

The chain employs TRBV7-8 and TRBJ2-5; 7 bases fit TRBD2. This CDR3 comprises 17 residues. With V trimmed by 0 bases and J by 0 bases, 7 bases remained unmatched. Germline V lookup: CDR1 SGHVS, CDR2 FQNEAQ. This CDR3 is CASSLAPREAYQETQYF. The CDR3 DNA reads TGTGCCAGCAGCTTAGCCCCTCGGGAGGCCTACCAAGAGACCCAGTACTTC.

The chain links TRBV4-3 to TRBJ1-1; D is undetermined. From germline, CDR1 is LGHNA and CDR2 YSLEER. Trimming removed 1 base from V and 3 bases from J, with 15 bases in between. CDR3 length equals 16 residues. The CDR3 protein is CASSQGRLQTYTEAFF. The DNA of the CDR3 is TGCGCCAGCAGCCAAGGGCGCCTACAGACGTACACTGAAGCTTTCTTT.

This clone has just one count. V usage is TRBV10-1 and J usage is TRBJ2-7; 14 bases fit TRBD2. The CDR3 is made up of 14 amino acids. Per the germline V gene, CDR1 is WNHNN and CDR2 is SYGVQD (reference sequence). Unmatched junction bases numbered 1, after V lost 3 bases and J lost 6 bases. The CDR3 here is CASSDGTSGSEQYF. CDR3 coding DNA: TGCGCCAGCAGTGACGGGACTAGCGGGAGCGAGCAGTACTTC.

CDR3 nucleotides: TGCGCCAGCAGCTCCTCTCTGAGGTGGTTACATAACACTGAAGCTTTCTTT. It codes for CASSSSLRWLHNTEAFF. The rearrangement joins TRBV5-1 to TRBJ1-1; D remains unclear. With 3 bases removed from V and 2 bases from J, the gap between germline ends came to 20 bases. Germline CDR1 is SGHRS and CDR2 is YFSETQ. The CDR3 consists of 17 residues.

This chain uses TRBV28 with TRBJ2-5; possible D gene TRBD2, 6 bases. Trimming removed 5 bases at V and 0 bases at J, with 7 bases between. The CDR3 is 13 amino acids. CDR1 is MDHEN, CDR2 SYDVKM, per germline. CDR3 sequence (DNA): TGTGCCAGCAGTCGGGGGTACCAAGAGACCCAGTACTTC. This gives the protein CASSRGYQETQYF.

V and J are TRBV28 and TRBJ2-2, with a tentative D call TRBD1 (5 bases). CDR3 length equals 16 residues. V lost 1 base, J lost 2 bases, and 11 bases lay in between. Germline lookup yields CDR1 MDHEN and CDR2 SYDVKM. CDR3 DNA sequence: TGTGCCAGCAGTTTATTACAGGACCAAAACACCGGGGAGCTGTTTTTT. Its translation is CASSLLQDQNTGELFF.

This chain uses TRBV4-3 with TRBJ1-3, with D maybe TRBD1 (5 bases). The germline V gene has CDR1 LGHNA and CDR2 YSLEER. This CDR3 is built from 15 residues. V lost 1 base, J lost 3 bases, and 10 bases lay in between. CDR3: CASSQGRRDGNTIYF. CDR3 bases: TGCGCCAGCAGCCAAGGCCGCAGGGATGGAAACACCATATATTTT.

The CDR3 spells CASSYVTGTGGEQYF. The CDR3 coding sequence is TGTGCCAGCAGTTACGTGACCGGGACAGGGGGAGAGCAGTACTTC. This chain uses TRBV6-6 with TRBJ2-7, with TRBD1 matching over 11 bases. CDR3 length: 15 amino acids. V lost 2 bases to trimming and J lost 7 bases; unmatched junction nucleotides: 7. Germline V CDR1 and CDR2: MNHNY, SVGAGI (reference sequence).

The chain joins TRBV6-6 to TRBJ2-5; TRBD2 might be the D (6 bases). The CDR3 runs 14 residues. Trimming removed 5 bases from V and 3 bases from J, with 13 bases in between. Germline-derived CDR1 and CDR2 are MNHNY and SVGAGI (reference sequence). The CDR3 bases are TGTGCCAGCAGTCGTCTTAGCGGAGAAGAGACCCAGTACTTC. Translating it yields CASSRLSGEETQYF.

CDR3 nucleotides: TGCGCCAGCAGCCAAGATCGAGGGATCCTGCAGCCCCAGCATTTT. Translating gives CASSQDRGILQPQHF. The V call is TRBV4-1, the J call TRBJ1-5; no clear D. Trimming stripped 0 bases from V and 7 bases from J, with 13 bases between. The germline V gene encodes CDR1 MGHRA and CDR2 YSYEKL. This CDR3 spans 15 amino acids.

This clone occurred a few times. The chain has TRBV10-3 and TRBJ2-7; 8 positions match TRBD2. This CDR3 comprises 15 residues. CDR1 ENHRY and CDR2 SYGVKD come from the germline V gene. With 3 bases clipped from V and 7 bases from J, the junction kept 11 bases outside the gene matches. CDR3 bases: TGTGCCATCAGTGATGGAGCGGGAGACCTGAGGGAGCAGTACTTC. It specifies CAISDGAGDLREQYF.

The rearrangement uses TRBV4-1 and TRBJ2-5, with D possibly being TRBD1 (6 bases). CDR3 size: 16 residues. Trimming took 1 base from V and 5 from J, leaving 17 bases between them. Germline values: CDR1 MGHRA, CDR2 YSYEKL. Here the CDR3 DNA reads TGCGCCAGCAGCCAAGCCCATACAGGGTCCGAGGAGACCCAGTACTTC. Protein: CASSQAHTGSEETQYF.

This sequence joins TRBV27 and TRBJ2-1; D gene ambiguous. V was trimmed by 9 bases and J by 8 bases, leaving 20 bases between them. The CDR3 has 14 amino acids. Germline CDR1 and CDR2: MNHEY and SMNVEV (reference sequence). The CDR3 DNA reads TGTGCCAGTTTAAATGTAGTGGGTGGCGATGAGCAGTTCTTC. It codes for CASLNVVGGDEQFF.

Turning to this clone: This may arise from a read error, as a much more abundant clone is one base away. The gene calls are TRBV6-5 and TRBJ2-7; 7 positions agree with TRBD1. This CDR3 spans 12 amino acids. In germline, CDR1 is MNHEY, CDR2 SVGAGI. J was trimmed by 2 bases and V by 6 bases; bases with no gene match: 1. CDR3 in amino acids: CASRQGAYEQYF. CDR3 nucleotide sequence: TGTGCCAGCAGGCAGGGGGCCTACGAGCAGTACTTC.

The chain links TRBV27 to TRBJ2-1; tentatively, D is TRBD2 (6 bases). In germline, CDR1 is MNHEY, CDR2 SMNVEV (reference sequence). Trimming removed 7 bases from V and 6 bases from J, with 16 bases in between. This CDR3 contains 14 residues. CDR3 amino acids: CASTTGGTSNEQFF. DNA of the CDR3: TGTGCCAGCACCACCGGAGGGACGAGCAATGAGCAGTTCTTC.

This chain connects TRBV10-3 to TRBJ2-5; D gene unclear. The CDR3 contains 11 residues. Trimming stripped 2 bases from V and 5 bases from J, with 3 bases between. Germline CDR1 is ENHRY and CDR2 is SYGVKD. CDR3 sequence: CAISEGETQYF. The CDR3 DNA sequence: TGTGCCATCAGTGAGGGGGAGACCCAGTACTTC.

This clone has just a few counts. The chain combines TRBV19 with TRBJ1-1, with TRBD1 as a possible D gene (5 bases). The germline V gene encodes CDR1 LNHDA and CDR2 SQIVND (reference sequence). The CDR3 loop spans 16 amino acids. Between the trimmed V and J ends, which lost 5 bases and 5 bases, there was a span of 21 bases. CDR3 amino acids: CASSPIPRGQWTEAFF. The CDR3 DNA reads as TGTGCCAGTAGTCCGATACCCCGGGGCCAGTGGACTGAAGCTTTCTTT.

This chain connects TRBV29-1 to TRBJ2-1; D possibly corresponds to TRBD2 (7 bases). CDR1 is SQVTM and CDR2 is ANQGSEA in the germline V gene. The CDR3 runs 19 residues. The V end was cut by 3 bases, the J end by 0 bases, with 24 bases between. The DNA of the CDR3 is TGCAGCGTTGAGGGGGCTAGCGGCCGCCGGGGTGGCTCCTACAATGAGCAGTTCTTC. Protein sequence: CSVEGASGRRGGSYNEQFF.